The rows below give T cell receptor beta chains drawn from one sample of a study of long-term antiretroviral therapy in people with HIV. TCRdb keeps only in-frame clones here, not all; method: immunoSEQ multiplex PCR. The table records some 20,000 clones, 85% to 95% of them present only once. The material was unsorted PBMCs, obtained 4.4 years after starting antiretroviral therapy. These receptor sequences come from a woman aged 50 to 60 with HIV. CDR3s include the opening cysteine and the closing phenylalanine or tryptophan. D genes are given only for firm matches. The size entry is marked missing in some rows and otherwise reads once, few, many or a size class.

d_gene,len,j_gene,abundance,v_gene,CDR3nt,CDR3aa
TRBD1,14,TRBJ1-2,-,TRBV4-3,TGCGCCAGCAGCCAAGATGACAGGGCGAGTGGCTACACCTTC,CASSQDDRASGYTF
TRBD2,15,TRBJ2-7,-,TRBV5-1,TGCGCCAGCAGCTTGGGGGCGGGGGGGCCCTACGAGCAGTACTTC,CASSLGAGGPYEQYF
TRBD2,15,TRBJ2-5,-,TRBV19,TGTGCCAGTAGTATAAACAGCGGGGGGACAGAGACCCAGTACTTC,CASSINSGGTETQYF
-,14,TRBJ1-6,-,TRBV18,TGTGCCAGCTCACCTACGACAGAGAATTCACCCCTCCACTTT,CASSPTTENSPLHF
TRBD1,15,TRBJ2-5,-,TRBV6-5,TGTGCCAGCAGACGGGGACAGGGCTACCAAGAGACCCAGTACTTC,CASRRGQGYQETQYF
-,13,TRBJ1-2,-,TRBV19,TGTGCCAGTAGCCGGGACACCAACTATGGCTACACCTTC,CASSRDTNYGYTF
TRBD1,18,TRBJ1-4,-,TRBV4-3,TGCGCCAGCAGCCAAGATTTGGCAGGGGGCCTGCTGGATGAAAAACTGTTTTTT,CASSQDLAGGLLDEKLFF
-,13,TRBJ2-5,once,TRBV7-2,TGTGCCAGCAGCTTCCAGGGTAGAGAGACCCAGTACTTC,CASSFQGRETQYF
TRBD2,18,TRBJ2-5,-,TRBV4-1,TGCGCCAGCAGCCAAGAAAAAGGGACTAGCGGCATCAAAGTGACCCAGTACTTC,CASSQEKGTSGIKVTQYF
-,17,TRBJ2-2,-,TRBV5-4,TGTGCCAGCAGCTTGACGCCCCTGAGCGCGGGGACCGGGGAGCTGTTTTTT,CASSLTPLSAGTGELFF
-,11,TRBJ2-7,-,TRBV6-5,TGTGCCAGCAGAGCGTCCTACGAGCAGTACTTC,CASRASYEQYF
-,14,TRBJ1-1,-,TRBV30,TGTGCCTGGAAGGTAGGGGGGCGGGCTACCGAAGCTTTCTTT,CAWKVGGRATEAFF
-,13,TRBJ1-3,-,TRBV7-2,TGTGCCAGCAGCCTCACGATTGGAAACACCATATATTTT,CASSLTIGNTIYF
-,12,TRBJ1-2,-,TRBV6-5,TGTGCCAGCAGGACAGGATTTTATGGCTACACCTTC,CASRTGFYGYTF
TRBD1,15,TRBJ2-5,-,TRBV4-1,TGCGCCAGCAGCTCGGGACAGGGCCTTCAAGAGACCCAGTACTTC,CASSSGQGLQETQYF
TRBD1,18,TRBJ1-6,-,TRBV9,TGTGCCAGCAGCGTCGGGACAGGGGGTATATCCTATAATTCACCCCTCCACTTT,CASSVGTGGISYNSPLHF
-,11,TRBJ2-5,-,TRBV6-6,TGTGCCAGCAGCCACCGGGAGACCCAGTACTTC,CASSHRETQYF
-,14,TRBJ1-1,-,TRBV6-5,TGTGCCAGCAGTGCTGGCAGCATGAACACTGAAGCTTTCTTT,CASSAGSMNTEAFF
TRBD2,17,TRBJ2-1,-,TRBV6-1,TGTGCCAGCAGTGATGTTAGCGGGGCCTCCTCCTACAATGAGCAGTTCTTC,CASSDVSGASSYNEQFF
TRBD1,13,TRBJ1-2,-,TRBV19,TGTGCCAGTATAGGGACAGGCAACTATGGCTACACCTTC,CASIGTGNYGYTF